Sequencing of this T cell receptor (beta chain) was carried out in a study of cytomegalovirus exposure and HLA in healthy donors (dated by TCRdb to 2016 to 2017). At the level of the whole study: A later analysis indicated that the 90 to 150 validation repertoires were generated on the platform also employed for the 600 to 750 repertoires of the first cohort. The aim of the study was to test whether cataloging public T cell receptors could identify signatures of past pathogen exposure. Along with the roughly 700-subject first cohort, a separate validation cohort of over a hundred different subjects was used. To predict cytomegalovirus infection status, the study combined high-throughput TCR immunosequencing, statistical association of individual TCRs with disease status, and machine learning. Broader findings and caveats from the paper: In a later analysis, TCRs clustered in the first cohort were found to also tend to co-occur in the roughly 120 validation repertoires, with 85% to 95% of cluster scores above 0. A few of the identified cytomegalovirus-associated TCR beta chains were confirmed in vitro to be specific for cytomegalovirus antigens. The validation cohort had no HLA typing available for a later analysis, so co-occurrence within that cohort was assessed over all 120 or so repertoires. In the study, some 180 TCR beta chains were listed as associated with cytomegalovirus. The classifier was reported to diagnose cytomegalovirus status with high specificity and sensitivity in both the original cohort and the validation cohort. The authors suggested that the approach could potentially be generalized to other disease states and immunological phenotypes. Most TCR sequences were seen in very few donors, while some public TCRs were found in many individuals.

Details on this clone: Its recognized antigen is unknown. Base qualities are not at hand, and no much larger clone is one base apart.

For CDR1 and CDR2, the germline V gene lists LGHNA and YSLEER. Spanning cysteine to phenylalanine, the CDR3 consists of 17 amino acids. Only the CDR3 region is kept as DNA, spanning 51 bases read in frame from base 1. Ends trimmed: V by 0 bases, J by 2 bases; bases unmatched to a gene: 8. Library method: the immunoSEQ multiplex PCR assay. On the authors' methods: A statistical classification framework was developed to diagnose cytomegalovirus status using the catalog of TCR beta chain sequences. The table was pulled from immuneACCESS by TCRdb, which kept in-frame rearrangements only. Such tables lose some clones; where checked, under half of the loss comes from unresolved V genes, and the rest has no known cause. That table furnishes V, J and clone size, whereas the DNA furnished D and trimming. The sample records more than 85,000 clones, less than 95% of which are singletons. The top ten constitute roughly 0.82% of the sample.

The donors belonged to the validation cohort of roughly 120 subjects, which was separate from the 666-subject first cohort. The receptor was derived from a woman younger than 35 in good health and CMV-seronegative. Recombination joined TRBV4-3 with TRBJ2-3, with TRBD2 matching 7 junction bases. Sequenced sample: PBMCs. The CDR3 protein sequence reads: CASSQEPSGTYTDTQYF. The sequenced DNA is TGCGCCAGCAGCCAAGAACCTAGCGGAACATACACAGATACGCAGTATTTT.